This T cell receptor beta chain stems from a study of regulatory T cells in long-lasting Graves disease. Findings and limits, study-wide: TRBV28, TRBJ1-2 and TRBJ2-5 were favored in persistent disease. Researchers reported studying only peripheral blood, not thyroid tissue. The persistent group shared 2,500 to 3,000 public clonotypes, more than the approximately 880 shared by new patients.

Arm-PCR with iRepertoire HTBI primers amplified the CDR3 regions for these TCR beta libraries. Using its own MiXCR run on the multiplex PCR reads, TCRdb lists one record per CDR3 protein. This repertoire shows 440,000 or so distinct CDR3 sequences, about 15% found once; its top ten account for over 15%. This clonotype has more than one count but fewer than ten. The antigen is unknown. From germline, CDR1 is MNHEY and CDR2 SVGEGT. This CDR3 region has 16 residues. The trim removed 5 bases at V and 8 bases at J, leaving 13 bases unmatched. Noted time point: newly diagnosed GD, antithyroid drugs for less than 3 months. TCR sequences were obtained from RNA taken from PBMCs. These same data were also listed under a study on T cells in Graves' hyperthyroidism and ophthalmopathy.

The genes are TRBV6-2 or TRBV6-3 and TRBJ2-3; TRBD2 matches at 10 bases. Specimen: peripheral blood mononuclear cells (PBMCs), collected at new diagnosis, from a patient treated with antithyroid drugs. This receptor was identified in a woman aged 25-40 years with Graves disease. This CDR3 is CASSDLGTSASATQYF. The CDR3 DNA reads as TGTGCCAGCAGTGACCTGGGGACTAGCGCTTCGGCTACGCAGTATTTT.